Below are 5 T cell receptor beta chains sequenced from a single sample in a study of CD8 T cells in Susac syndrome. After extraction with the RNeasy kit, roughly 0.5 to 1 ug of the RNA was reverse transcribed using random hexamers. TCRdb re-analysed the immunoSEQ multiplex PCR reads in MiXCR, keeping a single row per CDR3 protein. The sample lists around 140,000 distinct CDR3 sequences; approximately 96% were seen once. Sequenced material: CD4+ T cells from PBMCs. The receptor set was obtained from a human donor with multiple sclerosis.

The chain carries TRBV7-9 and TRBJ1-2, with TRBD1 as a possible D gene (5 bases). Germline V gives CDR1 SEHNR, CDR2 FQNEAQ (reference sequence). CDR3 length equals 15 residues. Trimming left V 3 bases short and J 2 bases short, with 13 bases between. CDR3 loop: CASSFGRRDNYGYTF. The CDR3 region has the DNA TGTGCCAGCAGCTTCGGCCGGCGGGACAACTATGGCTACACCTTC.

The chain recombines TRBV9 with TRBJ1-5; D uncertain. CDR3 length equals 15 residues. The germline V and J ends were trimmed by 3 bases and 4 bases, with 14 bases remaining between them. Germline V gives CDR1 SGDLS, CDR2 YYNGEE. In DNA, the CDR3 is TGTGCCAGCAGCGAAGGAGGAGGAATAAATCAGCCCCAGCATTTT. It codes for CASSEGGGINQPQHF. Supplemented by reference TRBV9 and TRBJ1-5, the full variable domain reads DSGVTQTPKHLITATGQRVTLRCSPRSGDLSVYWYQQSLDQGLQFLIQYYNGEERAKGNILERFSAQQFPDLHSELNLSSLELGDSALYFCASSEGGGINQPQHFGDGTRLSIL.

This sequence joins TRBV6-5 and TRBJ2-5; tentative D call: TRBD2 (5 bases). The CDR3 totals 11 residues. V gave up 8 bases and J gave up 5 bases, with 9 bases separating them. Per the germline V gene, CDR1 is MNHEY and CDR2 is SVGAGI. The CDR3 nucleotides read TGTGCCAGCGGACGGAGGGAGACCCAGTACTTC. Translated, it gives CASGRRETQYF.

The rearrangement uses TRBV18 and TRBJ2-1; D not resolved. Germline V gene data show CDR1 as KGHSH and CDR2 as LQKENI. This CDR3 contains 13 residues. With 3 bases removed from V and 4 bases from J, the gap between germline ends came to 7 bases. The CDR3 here is CASSPDPYNEQFF. CDR3 nucleotide sequence: TGTGCCAGCTCACCGGACCCTTACAATGAGCAGTTCTTC.

The chain joins TRBV13 to TRBJ1-1, with 7 bases lining up with TRBD1. CDR1 is PRHDT, CDR2 FYEKMQ, per germline (reference sequence). The CDR3 is 19 residues long. The trim removed 8 bases at V and 1 base at J, leaving 22 bases unmatched. The chain's CDR3 is CASGRDRKRQGEGNTEAFF. The CDR3 DNA follows: TGTGCCAGCGGCCGCGACCGAAAAAGACAGGGCGAGGGGAACACTGAAGCTTTCTTT.